The 25 T cell receptor beta chains listed next were all sequenced from one sample in a study of blood T cell repertoires in COVID-19. Generated by immunoSEQ multiplex PCR, the TCRdb table keeps only in-frame clones and is missing some. The table has under 300,000 clones, roughly 80% seen once. The sample comprised peripheral blood. The receptors derive from a woman aged 18-30 years with acute or convalescent COVID-19.

The chain employs TRBV24-1 and TRBJ1-2, with 9 bases that match TRBD1. Germline assignment: CDR1 KGHDR and CDR2 SFDVKD. V was pared by 2 bases and J by 2 bases, with 11 bases of the junction left unmatched. There are 18 residues in the CDR3. CDR3 in amino acids: CATSDSPGQGGFNYGYTF. CDR3 bases: TGTGCCACCAGTGATTCGCCGGGACAGGGAGGATTCAACTATGGCTACACCTTC.

The chain employs TRBV13 and TRBJ1-2; 8 bases are a match to TRBD1. The CDR3 runs to 15 residues. Losses at the gene ends were 5 bases for V and 6 bases for J; bases not matched to a gene: 11. Germline CDR1 PRHDT, CDR2 FYEKMQ (reference sequence). For the CDR3, the DNA is TGTGCCAGCAGCGCCCGGACAGGGATGATCCATGGCTACACCTTC. This encodes CASSARTGMIHGYTF.

V is TRBV18 and J is TRBJ1-4; D is ambiguous. Per the germline V gene, CDR1 is KGHSH and CDR2 is LQKENI. The CDR3 loop spans 16 amino acids. V was clipped by 3 bases and J by 3 bases, with 14 bases between them. CDR3 in DNA: TGTGCCAGCTCACCGTCCTTCACAGCTTCTAATGAAAAACTGTTTTTT. Amino acid sequence: CASSPSFTASNEKLFF. The entire variable domain, with the rest obtained from reference TRBV18 and TRBJ1-4, is as follows: NAGVMQNPRHLVRRRGQEARLRCSPMKGHSHVYWYRQLPEEGLKFMVYLQKENIIDESGMPKERFSAEFPKEGPSILRIQQVVRGDSAAYFCASSPSFTASNEKLFFGSGTQLSVL.

The chain has TRBV7-2 and TRBJ2-7; 10 bases fit TRBD2. This CDR3 has 16 residues. V lost 9 bases and J lost 6; bases outside the gene matches: 17. The V gene's germline CDR1 is SGHTA and CDR2 FQGNSA. The CDR3 DNA follows: TGTGCCAGTCAACCGGGAGCTAGCGGGAGCCTCGGCGAGCAGTACTTC. This gives the protein CASQPGASGSLGEQYF. Based on the CDR3 plus reference TRBV7-2 and TRBJ2-7, the full variable domain is GAGVSQSPSNKVTEKGKDVELRCDPISGHTALYWYRQSLGQGLEFLIYFQGNSAPDKSGLPSDRFSAERTGGSVSTLTIQRTQQEDSAVYLCASQPGASGSLGEQYFGPGTRLTVT.

J is TRBJ1-6 and V is TRBV27, with a tentative D call TRBD1 (5 bases). Trimming stripped 3 bases from V and 7 bases from J, with 13 bases between. There are 15 residues in the CDR3. Germline CDR1 and CDR2: MNHEY and SMNVEV (reference sequence). DNA for the CDR3: TGTGCCAGCAGTTTTCTCGGGGGTCAAAATTCACCCCTCCACTTT. This codes for CASSFLGGQNSPLHF.

This clone was seen more than once but under ten times. CDR3 bases: TGCGCCAGCAGCCAAGACGGCAGGGGCTACACCTTC. It yields the protein CASSQDGRGYTF. The genes are TRBV4-1 and TRBJ1-2; no clear D gene. Germline loops: CDR1 MGHRA, CDR2 YSYEKL. V was cut by 0 bases and J by 8 bases, with 7 bases left in between. This CDR3 is built from 12 residues.

The chain joins TRBV7-9 to TRBJ2-1; 8 bases agree with TRBD2. This CDR3 is built from 15 residues. Per the germline V gene, CDR1 is SEHNR and CDR2 is FQNEAQ (reference sequence). Unmatched junction bases numbered 8, after V lost 2 bases and J lost 8 bases. CDR3 DNA: TGTGCCAGCAGCTTATGGAGCGGGAGCTTGCATGAGCAGTTCTTC. As protein: CASSLWSGSLHEQFF. Full variable domain (remainder filled in from reference TRBV7-9 and TRBJ2-1): DTGVSQNPRHKITKRGQNVTFRCDPISEHNRLYWYRQTLGQGPEFLTYFQNEAQLEKSRLLSDRFSAERPKGSFSTLEIQRTEQGDSAMYLCASSLWSGSLHEQFFGPGTRLTVL.

This rearrangement joins TRBV7-9 to TRBJ2-3; tentatively, D is TRBD2 (7 bases). V dropped 1 base and J dropped 0 bases, with 11 bases sitting between them. The germline V gene encodes CDR1 SEHNR and CDR2 FQNEAQ (reference sequence). The CDR3 length is 16 residues. Here the CDR3 reads CASSLEGGASTDTQYF. Written as DNA, the CDR3 is TGTGCCAGCAGCTTAGAGGGGGGGGCTAGCACAGATACGCAGTATTTT.

This chain joins TRBV13 and TRBJ2-7; 9 bases map to TRBD1. The CDR3 length is 15 residues. Germline loops: CDR1 PRHDT, CDR2 FYEKMQ (reference sequence). V shed 3 bases and J 4 bases; nucleotides not matched to a gene: 7. CDR3 in amino acids: CASSFSDRGWYEQYF. The CDR3, as DNA: TGTGCCAGCAGCTTCTCGGACAGGGGTTGGTACGAGCAGTACTTC.

V is TRBV11-3 and J is TRBJ2-5, with TRBD2 matching over 7 bases. The V gene's germline CDR1 is SGHNT and CDR2 YENEEA. The trim removed 3 bases at V and 5 bases at J, leaving 6 bases unmatched. CDR3 length equals 14 residues. CDR3 sequence: CASSLGGSHETQYF. CDR3 sequence (DNA): TGTGCCAGCAGCTTGGGGGGGAGTCACGAGACCCAGTACTTC.

V and J are TRBV2 and TRBJ1-1; D is possibly TRBD1 (5 bases). The CDR3 is 14 residues long. Trimming took off 6 bases at V and 8 bases at J, with 19 bases between the two ends. Per germline, CDR1 SNHLY and CDR2 FYNNEI. CDR3 loop: CASRLEGQGTEAFF. The CDR3 DNA reads TGTGCCAGCAGGTTGGAGGGGCAGGGTACGGAAGCTTTCTTT.

This chain uses TRBV6-2 or TRBV6-3 with TRBJ2-7, with TRBD2 identical over 11 bases. Germline assignment: CDR1 MNHEY and CDR2 SVGEGT. The CDR3 length is 15 residues. After removal of 2 bases from V and 5 bases from J, the junction contained 5 bases not matched to a gene. CDR3 coding DNA: TGTGCCAGCAGTTACACTAGCGGGAGTCGCCACGAGCAGTACTTC. This translates into CASSYTSGSRHEQYF.

A single count supports this clone. The chain carries TRBV30 and TRBJ1-1, with a tentative D call TRBD1 (5 bases). The germline CDR1 and CDR2 sequences are GTSNPN and SVGIG (reference sequence). V was pared by 2 bases and J by 8 bases, with 9 bases between. The CDR3 extends over 11 amino acids. CDR3 sequence (DNA): TGTGCCTGGAGTCTCAGACAGGAAGCTTTCTTT. Encoded protein: CAWSLRQEAFF.

This clone was seen a handful of times. This chain uses TRBV7-9 with TRBJ1-5; no clear D. In germline, CDR1 is SEHNR, CDR2 FQNEAQ (reference sequence). Deletions cut 3 bases from V and 6 bases from J, with 6 bases between. CDR3 length: 12 residues. CDR3 sequence (DNA): TGTGCCAGCAGCTTGGGGAGTCAGCCCCAGCATTTT. Translation gives CASSLGSQPQHF.

This chain joins TRBV9 and TRBJ2-2; TRBD2 agrees at 13 bases. The CDR3 runs to 15 residues. The germline V gene has CDR1 SGDLS and CDR2 YYNGEE. The V gene end was trimmed by 3 bases and the J gene end by 7 bases; junction bases not matched to a gene: 3. The CDR3 protein is CASSAGLAGIGELFF. CDR3 sequence (DNA): TGTGCCAGCAGCGCGGGACTAGCGGGAATCGGGGAGCTGTTTTTT.

The chain couples TRBV28 to TRBJ2-3, with TRBD2 matching over 14 bases. V was clipped by 5 bases and J by 0 bases; unmatched bases: 19. Germline-derived CDR1 and CDR2 are MDHEN and SYDVKM. The CDR3 contains 22 residues. The CDR3 coding sequence is TGTGCCAGCAGTCCAGAAACAAGAGGACTAGCGGGAGGAGCGATTAGCACAGATACGCAGTATTTT. Encoded protein: CASSPETRGLAGGAISTDTQYF.

This chain connects TRBV7-9 to TRBJ1-1; TRBD1 might be the D (5 bases). The CDR3 is made up of 16 amino acids. Trimming left V 1 base short and J 1 base short, with 13 bases between. Germline values: CDR1 SEHNR, CDR2 FQNEAQ (reference sequence). The CDR3 sequence: CASSLGVFGGNTEAFF. CDR3 sequence (DNA): TGTGCCAGCAGCTTAGGTGTGTTCGGGGGGAACACTGAAGCTTTCTTT. Supplemented by reference TRBV7-9 and TRBJ1-1, the full variable domain reads DTGVSQNPRHKITKRGQNVTFRCDPISEHNRLYWYRQTLGQGPEFLTYFQNEAQLEKSRLLSDRFSAERPKGSFSTLEIQRTEQGDSAMYLCASSLGVFGGNTEAFFGQGTRLTVV.

The chain combines TRBV7-9 with TRBJ1-1; possible D gene TRBD1, 5 bases. Germline assignment: CDR1 SEHNR and CDR2 FQNEAQ (reference sequence). The V end lost 5 bases, the J end lost 3 bases, and 10 bases lay between the germline ends. The CDR3 is made up of 13 amino acids. CDR3 nucleotides: TGTGCCAGCAGCATCAGGGTAGACACTGAAGCTTTCTTT. Its translation is CASSIRVDTEAFF.

The V gene is TRBV18, the J gene TRBJ2-2; D possibly corresponds to TRBD2 (5 bases). Per the germline V gene, CDR1 is KGHSH and CDR2 is LQKENI. Trimming left V 2 bases short and J 7 bases short, with 8 bases between. This CDR3 comprises 13 residues. The CDR3 coding sequence is TGTGCCAGCTCACCAGAGGGCCTCGGGGAGCTGTTTTTT. It specifies CASSPEGLGELFF.

The gene calls are TRBV24-1 and TRBJ2-1; 9 bases match TRBD1. This CDR3 region has 13 residues. V lost 4 bases, J lost 15 bases, and 9 bases stayed unmatched. The germline V gene encodes CDR1 KGHDR and CDR2 SFDVKD. The CDR3 sequence: CATSDPGTGTSFF. CDR3 nucleotide sequence: TGTGCCACCAGTGACCCTGGGACAGGGACATCGTTCTTC.

V usage is TRBV7-8 and J usage is TRBJ2-3, with TRBD1 as a possible D gene (6 bases). Per the germline V gene, CDR1 is SGHVS and CDR2 is FQNEAQ. This CDR3 contains 15 residues. The V gene lost 7 bases and the J gene lost 0 bases, with 14 bases spanning the gap. CDR3 in amino acids: CASMLRTDSTDTQYF. In DNA, the CDR3 is TGTGCCAGCATGTTGAGGACAGATAGCACAGATACGCAGTATTTT.

As DNA, the CDR3 is TGTGCCAGCAGCTTCGGGACAGCCAACACTGAAGCTTTCTTT. The encoded protein is CASSFGTANTEAFF. The chain has TRBV11-2 and TRBJ1-1, with 7 bases lining up with TRBD1. The CDR3 is made up of 14 amino acids. Germline V gives CDR1 SGHAT, CDR2 FQNNGV. Trimming at V came to 3 bases and at J to 2 bases, leaving 3 bases not matched to a gene. Complete variable domain (other parts from reference TRBV11-2 and TRBJ1-1): EAGVAQSPRYKIIEKRQSVAFWCNPISGHATLYWYQQILGQGPKLLIQFQNNGVVDDSQLPKDRFSAERLKGVDSTLKIQPAKLEDSAVYLCASSFGTANTEAFFGQGTRLTVV.

CDR3 residues: CASSLRQGGEKLFF. For the CDR3, the DNA is TGTGCCAGCAGCCTCCGACAGGGAGGTGAAAAACTGTTTTTT. The chain recombines TRBV13 with TRBJ1-4; 7 bases are shared with TRBD1. CDR3 length: 14 residues. After removal of 5 bases from V and 7 bases from J, the junction contained 7 bases not matched to a gene. The germline CDR1 and CDR2 sequences are PRHDT and FYEKMQ (reference sequence).

In its sample, this clone was seen once. The chain employs TRBV28 and TRBJ1-2, with 8 bases fitting TRBD1. V was clipped by 2 bases and J by 6 bases; unmatched bases: 5. This CDR3 has 14 residues. Per germline, CDR1 MDHEN and CDR2 SYDVKM. CDR3 region: CASSLPQGAHGYTF. For the CDR3, the DNA is TGTGCCAGCAGTTTACCCCAGGGGGCGCATGGCTACACCTTC.

In this sample, this clone turned up once. The chain joins TRBV3-1 (or the pseudogene TRBV3-2) to TRBJ2-3; TRBD1 is a possible D gene (6 bases). This CDR3 region has 15 residues. Germline V gene sequence: CDR1 LGHDT, CDR2 YNNKEL (reference sequence). Trimming pared 0 bases from V and 4 bases from J, leaving 11 bases between. The CDR3 is CASSQEGGVPDTQYF. As DNA, the CDR3 is TGTGCCAGCAGCCAAGAAGGGGGAGTTCCAGATACGCAGTATTTT.